This T cell receptor beta chain was captured by sequencing in a study of spatial heterogeneity in lung cancer. This clonotype has only one observation. Its antigen remains unidentified. Indicated time point: sample taken at primary tumor resection. TCRs were sequenced from unsorted whole RNA of tumor, nontumor lung or PBMC. The 55 to 90 donors had untreated early-stage non-small cell lung cancer. The CDR3 covers 19 residues. Deletions cut 3 bases from V and 0 bases from J, with 22 bases between. From germline, CDR1 is LGHNA and CDR2 YSLEER. Every TCR cDNA molecule carried a tag that served as a unique molecular identifier. MiXCR was run by TCRdb on the 5' RACE reads, yielding one entry per CDR3 protein. The profile shows around 13,000 distinct CDR3 sequences, 12% to 15% of them singletons. Study outcomes and limitations: Detection of ubiquitous tumor TCRs in blood was higher at resection than follow-up.

The chain uses TRBV4-3 and TRBJ2-3, with D hard to call. This TCR came from a male donor with early-stage non-small cell lung cancer. This sample comprised PBMCs, obtained at surgery. The CDR3 region has the DNA TGCGCCAGCAGCCACCTCCCCCTTCAGGATAAATCAAGCACAGATACGCAGTATTTT. The encoded protein is CASSHLPLQDKSSTDTQYF.